Relative to its sample, the clone carrying this TCR beta chain is medium-sized. Unique molecular identifiers tagged the TCRbeta library. TCRdb re-analysed the PCR reads in MiXCR, keeping a single row per CDR3 protein. The sample lists about 410,000 distinct CDR3 sequences, around 20% occurring once. The CDR3 consists of 15 residues. Germline V gene lookup returns CDR1 DFQATT and CDR2 SNEGSKA (reference sequence). V was pared by 2 bases and J by 7 bases, with 4 bases of the junction left unmatched. These data originate in a study of T-cell reconstitution after alpha-beta-depleted transplantation in children.

The TCR sequence derives from a human donor who donated a stem cell graft to a child with acute myeloid leukemia. This specimen was PBMCs from the stem cell graft donor, taken from the stem cell graft. V is TRBV20-1 and J is TRBJ2-1; 14 positions agree with TRBD2. The CDR3 region is CSARLTSGRANEQFF. The DNA of the CDR3 is TGCAGTGCTAGATTGACTAGCGGGAGGGCGAATGAGCAGTTCTTC.